The 21 T cell receptor beta chains presented below share a single source sample, sequenced in a study of vaccination effects on CD4 cells after COVID-19. The table came from immunoSEQ multiplex PCR; TCRdb's copy has only in-frame clones and leaves some out. The sample lists 37,000 or so clones; approximately 70% were seen once. Following culture for about ten days, CD4+ T cells were isolated. Vaccine administered to participants consisted of two doses of either BNT162b2 or mRNA-1273. Antigens of these TCRs are unknown. The sample here was CD4+ T cells from PBMCs cultured without peptide, taken after COVID-19 vaccination. These receptors came from a human donor who received a COVID-19 vaccine.

The chain has TRBV5-1 and TRBJ2-5; 10 bases map to TRBD1. The germline V gene encodes CDR1 SGHRS and CDR2 YFSETQ. Trimming took 4 bases from V and 3 from J; bases not matched to a gene: 6. The CDR3 extends over 15 amino acids. CDR3 nucleotide sequence: TGCGCCAGCAGCCGGGGACAGGGGCGGGAAGAGACCCAGTACTTC. Protein product: CASSRGQGREETQYF.

V and J are TRBV7-2 and TRBJ1-1; maybe TRBD1 (6 bases). The length of the CDR3 is 14 residues. V was pared by 4 bases and J by 3 bases, with 12 bases between. The germline gives CDR1 SGHTA, CDR2 FQGNSA. CDR3 residues: CASSSSPGDTEAFF. CDR3 nucleotides: TGTGCCAGCAGCTCGTCTCCAGGGGACACTGAAGCTTTCTTT.

This clone has only a few counts. The chain employs TRBV3-1 (or the pseudogene TRBV3-2) and TRBJ1-6; TRBD1 matches 9 bases. Germline CDR1 and CDR2: LGHDT and YNNKEL (reference sequence). J gave up 0 bases and V 4 bases, and 19 bases lay outside the gene matches. The CDR3 runs to 22 residues. In DNA, the CDR3 is TGTGCCAGCAGCCGAAAATCGGGGGTGGGGACAGGGTTGAGCTCCTATAATTCACCCCTCCACTTT. Its protein is CASSRKSGVGTGLSSYNSPLHF.

This rearrangement joins TRBV11-2 to TRBJ2-3, with D hard to call. The V and J ends lost 5 bases and 0 bases respectively, with 15 bases between them. This CDR3 comprises 16 residues. In germline, CDR1 is SGHAT, CDR2 FQNNGV. CDR3 residues: CASSPKDRTSTDTQYF. In DNA form, the CDR3 reads TGTGCCAGCAGCCCCAAGGACCGAACTAGCACAGATACGCAGTATTTT.

Concerning this clone itself: Other nucleotide sequences from this sample produce the same CDR3. The V and J genes are TRBV15 and TRBJ2-5; D is ambiguous. The germline V gene encodes CDR1 LNHNV and CDR2 YYDKDF (reference sequence). This CDR3 contains 12 residues. The V end lost 0 bases, the J end lost 3 bases, and 2 bases lay between the germline ends. The CDR3 coding sequence is TGTGCCACCAGCAGAGATGAAGAGACCCAGTACTTC. It specifies CATSRDEETQYF.

V is TRBV14 and J is TRBJ1-3; D is unclear. The CDR3 consists of 13 residues. V shed 0 bases and J shed 4 bases, with 4 bases lying between them. Germline V lookup: CDR1 SGHDN, CDR2 FVKESK. The CDR3 here is CASSQDGGNTIYF. The DNA of the CDR3 is TGTGCCAGCAGCCAAGATGGGGGAAACACCATATATTTT. Filled out from reference TRBV14 and TRBJ1-3, the complete variable domain reads EAGVTQFPSHSVIEKGQTVTLRCDPISGHDNLYWYRRVMGKEIKFLLHFVKESKQDESGMPNNRFLAERTGGTYSTLKVQPAELEDSGVYFCASSQDGGNTIYFGEGSWLTVV.

The chain recombines TRBV10-3 with TRBJ2-2; D possibly uses TRBD1 or TRBD2 (5 bases each). V was clipped by 7 bases and J by 5 bases, with 17 bases between them. This CDR3 is 15 amino acids long. Germline V CDR1 and CDR2: ENHRY, SYGVKD. CDR3 protein: CAITAGTDTTGELFF. In nucleotides, the CDR3 is TGTGCCATCACCGCCGGGACCGATACTACCGGGGAGCTGTTTTTT.

This clone appeared a few times. The J gene is TRBJ1-6, the V gene TRBV5-4; possibly TRBD1 for D (6 bases). The CDR3 runs to 16 residues. V lost 6 bases to trimming and J lost 10 bases, with 23 bases between them. The V gene's germline CDR1 is SGHNT and CDR2 YYREEE (reference sequence). CDR3 sequence: CASTRGQGHAKSPLHF. The CDR3 nucleotides are TGTGCCAGCACCCGGGGGCAGGGACACGCCAAATCACCCCTCCACTTT.

The chain employs TRBV18 and TRBJ2-1; possible D gene TRBD1, 6 bases. Trimming shortened V by 6 bases and J by 6 bases, and 15 bases separated the two germline ends. The CDR3 has 14 amino acids. Germline loops: CDR1 KGHSH, CDR2 LQKENI. The CDR3 DNA reads TGTGCCAGCTCGCCCTGGACAGAGGCCAATGAGCAGTTCTTC. Amino acids: CASSPWTEANEQFF.

This sequence joins TRBV27 and TRBJ2-3; D possibly corresponds to TRBD2 (5 bases). Germline V CDR1 and CDR2: MNHEY, SMNVEV (reference sequence). Trimming cost V 3 bases and J 6 bases, with 10 bases left between them. CDR3 size: 13 residues. The CDR3 DNA follows: TGTGCCAGCAGTTTGGGCCGAGGGGATACGCAGTATTTT. It translates to CASSLGRGDTQYF.

The genes are TRBV12-3 or TRBV12-4 and TRBJ2-2; D gene ambiguous. This CDR3 comprises 13 residues. V shed 3 bases and J shed 4 bases, with 6 bases lying between them. As DNA, the CDR3 is TGTGCCAGCAGTTTCGGTCGCACCGGGGAGCTGTTTTTT. Its protein product is CASSFGRTGELFF.

This clone was counted a few times. The V call is TRBV5-5, the J call TRBJ1-6; 11 nucleotides agree with TRBD1. This CDR3 spans 14 amino acids. Germline V gene sequence: CDR1 SGHKS, CDR2 YYEKEE (reference sequence). V shed 6 bases, J shed 7 bases, and the junction held 3 bases outside the gene matches. Written as DNA, the CDR3 is TGTGCCAGCATTCGGACAGGGGGCAATTCACCCCTCCACTTT. Amino acids: CASIRTGGNSPLHF. Looking up the rest from reference TRBV5-5 and TRBJ1-6 gives the full variable domain: DAGVTQSPTHLIKTRGQQVTLRCSPISGHKSVSWYQQVLGQGPQFIFQYYEKEERGRGNFPDRFSARQFPNYSSELNVNALLLGDSALYLCASIRTGGNSPLHFGNGTRLTVT.

The chain couples TRBV5-1 to TRBJ2-1; 10 bases are shared with TRBD2. The CDR3 length is 15 residues. V lost 0 bases to trimming and J lost 6 bases; unmatched junction nucleotides: 3. Germline CDR1 is SGHRS and CDR2 is YFSETQ. CDR3 DNA: TGCGCCAGCAGCTTGGAAGGACTAGCGGCCAATGAGCAGTTCTTC. It specifies CASSLEGLAANEQFF.

The chain has TRBV10-3 and TRBJ2-7, with D tentatively TRBD2 (6 bases). The germline V gene has CDR1 ENHRY and CDR2 SYGVKD. Trimming stripped 0 bases from V and 0 bases from J, with 12 bases between. The CDR3 runs 16 residues. The CDR3 nucleotides read TGTGCCATCAGTGAGTCTGCGGGGACCCTCTCCTACGAGCAGTACTTC. This translates into CAISESAGTLSYEQYF.

This clone occurred once. The chain uses TRBV2 and TRBJ1-2; D not certain. The CDR3 extends over 11 amino acids. CDR1 and CDR2 (germline): SNHLY, FYNNEI. Between the trimmed V and J ends, which lost 5 bases and 8 bases, there was a span of 9 bases. The CDR3 loop is CASSYAGGYTF. As DNA, the CDR3 is TGTGCCAGCAGTTATGCGGGAGGCTACACCTTC. Looking up the rest from reference TRBV2 and TRBJ1-2 gives the full variable domain: EPEVTQTPSHQVTQMGQEVILRCVPISNHLYFYWYRQILGQKVEFLVSFYNNEISEKSEIFDDQFSVERPDGSNFTLKIRSTKLEDSAMYFCASSYAGGYTFGSGTRLTVV.

The chain combines TRBV5-1 with TRBJ2-7, with a possible D match to TRBD1 (6 bases). CDR3 length: 14 residues. Germline V gene data show CDR1 as SGHRS and CDR2 as YFSETQ. The ends were cut back, 0 bases at V and 1 base at J, with 8 bases in the middle. In DNA, the CDR3 is TGCGCCAGCAGCTTGGGGGGACAATCCTACGAGCAGTACTTC. It specifies CASSLGGQSYEQYF.

This sequence joins TRBV7-9 and TRBJ2-5; D may be TRBD1 (5 bases). Germline CDR1 and CDR2: SEHNR and FQNEAQ (reference sequence). CDR3 size: 15 residues. V shed 6 bases and J shed 5 bases, with 19 bases lying between them. For the CDR3, the DNA is TGTGCCAGCAGGCACCCCAGGGATCTAGGGGAGACCCAGTACTTC. This gives the protein CASRHPRDLGETQYF.

The rearrangement links TRBV6-1 to TRBJ1-2; D unresolved. The germline gives CDR1 MNHNS, CDR2 SASEGT. V was cut by 1 base and J by 7 bases, with 7 bases left in between. The CDR3 consists of 12 residues. The CDR3 loop reads CASSEVWGGYTF. As DNA, the CDR3 is TGTGCCAGCAGTGAAGTGTGGGGTGGCTACACCTTC.

There are a few counts of this clone. This chain joins TRBV18 and TRBJ2-7; tentatively, D is TRBD2 (5 bases). Looked up from germline, CDR1 is KGHSH and CDR2 is LQKENI. This CDR3 region has 14 residues. V lost 2 bases and J 6 bases, leaving 14 bases between the germline ends. The CDR3 DNA reads TGTGCCAGCTCACCAATGGCTAGCCCCCTCGAGCAGTACTTC. This codes for CASSPMASPLEQYF.

J is TRBJ1-4 and V is TRBV7-8; D unresolved. The CDR3 is made up of 16 amino acids. From germline, CDR1 is SGHVS and CDR2 FQNEAQ. Between the trimmed V and J ends, which lost 3 bases and 7 bases, there was a span of 18 bases. The CDR3 here is CASSFSATLPPEKLFF. CDR3 bases: TGTGCCAGCAGCTTTAGCGCGACTTTGCCCCCTGAAAAACTGTTTTTT.

The chain links TRBV2 to TRBJ1-6; D remains unclear. Germline-derived CDR1 and CDR2 are SNHLY and FYNNEI. With 3 bases removed from V and 9 bases from J, the gap between germline ends came to 12 bases. This CDR3 is 14 amino acids long. CDR3 sequence reads: CASSDPADVSPLHF. CDR3 nucleotide sequence: TGTGCCAGCAGTGACCCAGCGGATGTTTCACCCCTCCACTTT.